A single sample is the source of the 23 T cell receptor beta chains below, sequenced in a study of cytomegalovirus exposure and HLA in healthy donors (TCRdb year 2017). The method was the immunoSEQ multiplex PCR assay. Held by TCRdb, this immuneACCESS table contains in-frame sequences only and omits some clones. Under half of the omission traces to an unresolved V gene where checked; the cause of the rest is unknown. For this sample the table gives 99,000 or so clones, of which around 83% were detected only once. The ten top clones hold roughly 4% of the sample. Material for sequencing was PBMCs. The receptors were gathered from a woman between 18 and 29 years old in good health and CMV-seropositive.

The gene calls are TRBV29-1 and TRBJ2-2; tentative D call: TRBD1 (5 bases). CDR1 and CDR2 (germline): SQVTM, ANQGSEA. There are 14 residues in the CDR3. The ends were cut back, 3 bases at V and 2 bases at J, with 10 bases in the middle. The CDR3 sequence is CSVEGPPNTGELFF. The CDR3 coding sequence is TGCAGCGTTGAGGGGCCTCCTAACACCGGGGAGCTGTTTTTT.

This sequence joins TRBV2 and TRBJ2-1; 12 bases map to TRBD2. Trimming removed 6 bases from V and 7 bases from J; junction bases left unmatched: 4. CDR3 length: 14 amino acids. Germline-derived CDR1 and CDR2 are SNHLY and FYNNEI. The CDR3 region is CASRRTSGDNEQFF. The CDR3 region has the DNA TGTGCCAGCAGAAGGACTAGCGGGGATAATGAGCAGTTCTTC.

The J gene is TRBJ2-3, the V gene TRBV5-8; TRBD2 might be the D (5 bases). Germline-derived CDR1 and CDR2 are SGHTS and YDEGEE. The CDR3 has 16 amino acids. Trimming pared 0 bases from V and 1 base from J, leaving 12 bases between. CDR3 nucleotides: TGTGCCAGCAGCTTGGAGTTCGGGGAACGCACAGATACGCAGTATTTT. Encoded protein: CASSLEFGERTDTQYF.

This rearrangement joins TRBV4-1 to TRBJ1-1; perhaps TRBD1 as D (5 bases). V dropped 1 base and J dropped 4 bases, with 10 bases sitting between them. The CDR3 has 14 residues. The V gene's germline CDR1 is MGHRA and CDR2 YSYEKL. The CDR3 spells CASSQGRGVTEAFF. The CDR3 nucleotides are TGCGCCAGCAGCCAAGGTCGGGGGGTCACTGAAGCTTTCTTT.

This clone was counted only a few times. The chain uses TRBV28 and TRBJ1-2, with TRBD1 as a possible D gene (6 bases). Per germline, CDR1 MDHEN and CDR2 SYDVKM. Trimming left V 6 bases short and J 4 bases short, with 24 bases between. The CDR3 loop spans 17 amino acids. CDR3 loop: CASSRLGSGGAGYGYTF. The DNA of the CDR3 is TGTGCCAGCAGCCGTCTGGGGTCGGGGGGCGCGGGCTATGGCTACACCTTC.

This clone was recorded only once. The V gene is TRBV28, the J gene TRBJ2-2; D not certain. This CDR3 spans 13 amino acids. V was trimmed by 5 bases and J by 6 bases, leaving 10 bases between them. The germline V gene encodes CDR1 MDHEN and CDR2 SYDVKM. This CDR3 reads CASSRSTAGELFF. The CDR3 DNA sequence: TGTGCCAGCAGTCGATCTACGGCCGGGGAGCTGTTTTTT. The complete variable domain, with remaining parts taken from reference TRBV28 and TRBJ2-2, reads DVKVTQSSRYLVKRTGEKVFLECVQDMDHENMFWYRQDPGLGLRLIYFSYDVKMKEKGDIPEGYSVSREKKERFSLILESASTNQTSMYLCASSRSTAGELFFGEGSRLTVL.

V usage is TRBV29-1 and J usage is TRBJ1-1; perhaps TRBD1 as D (5 bases). V was cut by 2 bases and J by 0 bases, with 7 bases left in between. Looked up from germline, CDR1 is SQVTM and CDR2 is ANQGSEA. The CDR3 contains 13 residues. Written as DNA, the CDR3 is TGCAGCGTTGAAAGACAGTTGAACACTGAAGCTTTCTTT. Its translation is CSVERQLNTEAFF.

V gene TRBV9 combines with J gene TRBJ1-5; 10 bases line up with TRBD1. CDR1 and CDR2 from the germline V gene are SGDLS and YYNGEE. The CDR3 extends over 16 amino acids. Losses at the gene ends were 3 bases for V and 4 bases for J; bases not matched to a gene: 7. As DNA, the CDR3 is TGTGCCAGCAGCGGAGGGACAGGGGAGGGAAATCAGCCCCAGCATTTT. It translates to CASSGGTGEGNQPQHF.

V and J are TRBV6-1 and TRBJ1-1; 7 nucleotides agree with TRBD1. The CDR3 is 15 amino acids. V lost 8 bases and J lost 1; bases outside the gene matches: 10. Germline V lookup: CDR1 MNHNS, CDR2 SASEGT. The CDR3 protein is CASVGKGTANTEAFF. The CDR3, as DNA: TGTGCCAGCGTAGGCAAGGGGACAGCGAACACTGAAGCTTTCTTT.

This chain joins TRBV7-2 and TRBJ2-5; 7 bases agree with TRBD2. The ends lost 1 base at V and 7 bases at J; junction bases unmatched: 3. CDR3 length: 13 amino acids. Germline assignment: CDR1 SGHTA and CDR2 FQGNSA. The CDR3, as DNA: TGTGCCAGCAGCTTAGAGCGGGAAGGGACCCAGTACTTC. It codes for CASSLEREGTQYF.

The sample holds a few counts of this clone. CDR3 DNA: TGTGCCTCCAAAGGGGGTCGGTCACCCCTCCACTTT. This codes for CASKGGRSPLHF. The chain employs TRBV28 and TRBJ1-6, with D perhaps matching TRBD1 (6 bases). The CDR3 is 12 residues long. V was pared by 11 bases and J by 10 bases, with 15 bases between. In germline, CDR1 is MDHEN, CDR2 SYDVKM.

V gene TRBV28 combines with J gene TRBJ2-7; 7 nucleotides agree with TRBD1. The junction had 11 bases not matched to a gene; V was cut back by 3 bases and J by 12 bases. Looked up from germline, CDR1 is MDHEN and CDR2 is SYDVKM. CDR3 length equals 13 residues. Here the CDR3 DNA reads TGTGCCAGCAGTTTTTCTGGAGGACAGGTTGTGTACTTC. This gives the protein CASSFSGGQVVYF.

The rearrangement links TRBV6-5 to TRBJ1-1; D remains ambiguous. Per germline, CDR1 MNHEY and CDR2 SVGAGI. The CDR3 has 14 amino acids. Trimming took 7 bases from V and 1 from J, leaving 13 bases between them. The CDR3 DNA sequence: TGTGCCAGCACTACGAGGGCACGGAACACTGAAGCTTTCTTT. Encoded protein: CASTTRARNTEAFF.

The sample holds one count of this clone. The chain employs TRBV2 and TRBJ1-2; 9 positions agree with TRBD1. There are 15 residues in the CDR3. Germline V CDR1 and CDR2: SNHLY, FYNNEI. The trim removed 8 bases at V and 4 bases at J, leaving 11 bases unmatched. CDR3 in amino acids: CASGRWETGGYGYTF. In nucleotides, the CDR3 is TGTGCCAGCGGGAGGTGGGAGACAGGGGGCTATGGCTACACCTTC.

This clone occurred once. V gene TRBV9 combines with J gene TRBJ2-1; 8 bases are a match to TRBD2. Trimming removed 0 bases from V and 8 bases from J; junction bases left unmatched: 7. This CDR3 is built from 15 residues. From germline, CDR1 is SGDLS and CDR2 YYNGEE. In DNA form, the CDR3 reads TGTGCCAGCAGCGTAGGACTAGCGCCCGAGGATGAGCAGTTCTTC. This codes for CASSVGLAPEDEQFF. Filled out from reference TRBV9 and TRBJ2-1, the complete variable domain reads DSGVTQTPKHLITATGQRVTLRCSPRSGDLSVYWYQQSLDQGLQFLIQYYNGEERAKGNILERFSAQQFPDLHSELNLSSLELGDSALYFCASSVGLAPEDEQFFGPGTRLTVL.

V gene TRBV5-8 combines with J gene TRBJ1-1; 7 bases line up with TRBD1. Trimming took 4 bases from V and 1 from J; bases not matched to a gene: 7. Germline lookup yields CDR1 SGHTS and CDR2 YDEGEE. This CDR3 spans 15 amino acids. CDR3 DNA: TGTGCCAGCAGCCGCTACAGGGGCGAGAACACTGAAGCTTTCTTT. Amino acid sequence: CASSRYRGENTEAFF.

The V call is TRBV6-5, the J call TRBJ2-7; D possibly corresponds to TRBD1 (5 bases). The CDR3 totals 12 residues. Per germline, CDR1 MNHEY and CDR2 SVGAGI. Between the trimmed V and J ends, which lost 4 bases and 5 bases, there was a span of 9 bases. This chain's CDR3 is CASSSGYHEQYF. CDR3 nucleotides: TGTGCCAGCAGTTCAGGGTACCACGAGCAGTACTTC.

The chain employs TRBV2 and TRBJ1-2; TRBD1 agrees at 7 bases. V lost 7 bases, J lost 2 bases, and 13 bases stayed unmatched. Per the germline V gene, CDR1 is SNHLY and CDR2 is FYNNEI. The CDR3 length is 16 residues. CDR3 bases: TGTGCCAGCAAGCAGCTCTTCAGCAGGGGGAACTATGGCTACACCTTC. Its protein is CASKQLFSRGNYGYTF.

V usage is TRBV2 and J usage is TRBJ1-4; 10 bases agree with TRBD1. Losses at the gene ends were 9 bases for V and 8 bases for J; bases not matched to a gene: 15. This CDR3 region has 16 residues. Germline lookup yields CDR1 SNHLY and CDR2 FYNNEI. The CDR3 DNA sequence: TGTGCCAGTGCCCGGGACAGGGGCGCTTCCCCCGAAAAACTGTTTTTT. Its protein is CASARDRGASPEKLFF. Combining the CDR3 with reference TRBV2 and TRBJ1-4 gives the whole variable domain EPEVTQTPSHQVTQMGQEVILRCVPISNHLYFYWYRQILGQKVEFLVSFYNNEISEKSEIFDDQFSVERPDGSNFTLKIRSTKLEDSAMYFCASARDRGASPEKLFFGSGTQLSVL.

The chain combines TRBV29-1 with TRBJ2-7; D not resolved. This CDR3 has 12 residues. Germline CDR1 and CDR2: SQVTM and ANQGSEA. V shed 4 bases and J shed 0 bases, with 7 bases lying between them. This CDR3 is CSVGRNSYEQYF. The CDR3 nucleotides are TGCAGCGTTGGGCGGAACTCCTACGAGCAGTACTTC.

V gene TRBV9 combines with J gene TRBJ1-5; D gene ambiguous. This CDR3 contains 13 residues. Looked up from germline, CDR1 is SGDLS and CDR2 is YYNGEE. Trimming took off 4 bases at V and 7 bases at J, with 12 bases between the two ends. CDR3: CASSLEEGQPQHF. CDR3 DNA sequence: TGTGCCAGCAGCCTTGAGGAGGGACAGCCCCAGCATTTT. The whole variable domain, filled in from reference TRBV9 and TRBJ1-5, reads DSGVTQTPKHLITATGQRVTLRCSPRSGDLSVYWYQQSLDQGLQFLIQYYNGEERAKGNILERFSAQQFPDLHSELNLSSLELGDSALYFCASSLEEGQPQHFGDGTRLSIL.

The chain recombines TRBV5-4 with TRBJ2-1, with D uncertain. The CDR3 covers 13 residues. Trimming removed 1 base at V and 8 bases at J, with 10 bases between. Germline CDR1 and CDR2: SGHNT and YYREEE (reference sequence). CDR3 residues: CASSLLESYEQFF. The CDR3 DNA sequence: TGTGCCAGCAGCTTGTTAGAATCATATGAGCAGTTCTTC.

The chain combines TRBV19 with TRBJ2-7; 9 bases are shared with TRBD1. This CDR3 comprises 14 residues. CDR1 LNHDA and CDR2 SQIVND come from the germline V gene (reference sequence). V shed 0 bases and J 6 bases; nucleotides not matched to a gene: 3. The CDR3 nucleotides read TGTGCCAGTAGTATAGACGGGACAGGGAGCGAGCAGTACTTC. This gives the protein CASSIDGTGSEQYF.